The T cell receptor beta chain described here comes from a study of read filtering for tumor transcriptome and immune sequencing. Background on the study: Among patients, some 17 were male and some 15 female, aged about 45 to 85 (mean around 61). By R-ISS, stages I, II and III held approximately 8, 16 and 7 patients. Per sample, TCR-region reads ranged about 3.5 to 11 million by IR-seq, roughly 75 to 1,400 by RNA-seq.

This clonotype was picked up many times. Its antigen is still unknown. There are 15 residues in the CDR3. V was pared by 3 bases and J by 2 bases, with 6 bases of the junction left unmatched. CDR1 is DFQATT and CDR2 is SNEGSKA in the germline V gene (reference sequence). This library used approximately 390 ng RNA and molecular barcoded adaptors spanning alpha/delta and beta/gamma chains. Each CDR3 protein is one row after TCRdb ran MiXCR on the reads. This table holds around 65,000 distinct CDR3 sequences, roughly 20% found once. Study observations and caveats: Approximately 77% of IR-seq clonotypes had a single read, yet these held around 4% of reads.

The rearrangement uses TRBV20-1 and TRBJ2-3, with 9 bases lining up with TRBD2. The clonotype originates from a donor aged 40 or over with multiple myeloma. The sequencing sample was made of a population of CD138-negative cells sorted from bone marrow. The CDR3 region is CSARRSSGVTDTQYF. The CDR3 nucleotides read TGCAGTGCTAGGCGGTCTAGCGGGGTCACAGATACGCAGTATTTT.